Each of the 22 T cell receptor beta chains below was sequenced from the same sample in a study of T-cell memory formation after mild COVID-19. TCRdb reanalysed the 5' RACE reads using MiXCR and keeps one entry per CDR3 protein. The sample holds over 300,000 distinct CDR3 sequences; 20% to 25% are singletons and the top ten take approximately 22%. The sequencing sample was made of PBMCs or a T cell subset sorted from them (not recorded which). The receptor set was obtained from a man aged 18 to 29 who had mild COVID-19 (a few samples of this study predate the infection). Cell type and time point are not known.

This chain uses TRBV5-4 with TRBJ1-1, with D perhaps matching TRBD1 (5 bases). Germline V gene sequence: CDR1 SGHNT, CDR2 YYREEE (reference sequence). CDR3 length: 13 residues. Trimming stripped 0 bases from V and 9 bases from J, with 12 bases between. The CDR3 DNA reads TGTGCCAGCAGCTTGGTGAATGGGGGTCAAGCTTTCTTT. It yields the protein CASSLVNGGQAFF.

This clonotype was observed a few times. The chain combines TRBV7-8 with TRBJ2-1; D is unclear. Germline V lookup: CDR1 SGHVS, CDR2 FQNEAQ. V was pared by 7 bases and J by 5 bases, with 9 bases between. CDR3 length: 12 residues. The CDR3: CASISPHNEQFF. In DNA, the CDR3 is TGTGCCAGCATCTCACCCCACAATGAGCAGTTCTTC.

The V gene is TRBV5-6, the J gene TRBJ1-2; D is uncertain. Germline-derived CDR1 and CDR2 are SGHDT and YYEEEE. The V and J ends lost 4 bases and 8 bases respectively, with 12 bases between them. CDR3 length: 12 residues. CDR3 bases: TGTGCCAGCAGCGCCGTAGGCCCGGGCTACACCTTC. The encoded protein is CASSAVGPGYTF.

This clonotype was seen only a few times. The V and J genes are TRBV4-1 and TRBJ2-5, with a weak D call TRBD2 (5 bases). The germline CDR1 and CDR2 sequences are MGHRA and YSYEKL. The CDR3 totals 18 residues. Trimming cost V 0 bases and J 1 base, with 18 bases left between them. The CDR3 sequence: CASSQEPRPGTLQETQYF. In nucleotides, the CDR3 is TGCGCCAGCAGCCAAGAACCCAGGCCGGGAACTCTCCAAGAGACCCAGTACTTC.

A few counts support this clonotype. V gene TRBV5-1 combines with J gene TRBJ2-7; tentatively, D is TRBD1 (6 bases). This CDR3 region has 15 residues. V was cut by 4 bases and J by 3 bases, with 17 bases left in between. Germline V CDR1 and CDR2: SGHRS, YFSETQ. Here the CDR3 DNA reads TGCGCCAGCAGCCCGGGGCGTAAACAGGGCTACGAGCAGTACTTC. Its translation is CASSPGRKQGYEQYF.

This clonotype has ten or more counts. J is TRBJ2-1 and V is TRBV7-6; TRBD1 aligns across 7 bases. The length of the CDR3 is 14 residues. The trim removed 11 bases at V and 2 bases at J, leaving 9 bases unmatched. The germline gives CDR1 SGHVS, CDR2 FNYEAQ. Here the CDR3 reads CAGSRGPAYNEQFF. The CDR3, as DNA: TGTGCCGGGTCTAGGGGGCCAGCCTACAATGAGCAGTTCTTC.

The gene calls are TRBV7-3 and TRBJ2-5; D gene unclear. Germline CDR1 reads SGHTA; CDR2 reads FQGTGA. There are 13 residues in the CDR3. V was pared by 5 bases and J by 5 bases, with 12 bases between. Here the CDR3 reads CASSQSVGETQYF. The CDR3 DNA is TGTGCCAGCAGCCAAAGCGTCGGGGAGACCCAGTACTTC.

This clonotype was counted a few times. This chain uses TRBV7-3 with TRBJ2-5; 8 bases fit TRBD1. Germline V gene lookup returns CDR1 SGHTA and CDR2 FQGTGA. There are 16 residues in the CDR3. V shed 1 base, J shed 4 bases, and the junction held 8 bases outside the gene matches. CDR3 loop: CASSLISGGRGETQYF. As DNA, the CDR3 is TGTGCCAGCAGCTTAATTTCAGGGGGCCGGGGAGAGACCCAGTACTTC.

The gene calls are TRBV29-1 and TRBJ1-1; 9 bases match TRBD1. Germline V gene lookup returns CDR1 SQVTM and CDR2 ANQGSEA. CDR3 length: 15 residues. The V segment lost 1 base and the J segment 6 bases; nucleotides outside the gene matches: 9. This chain's CDR3 is CSVEGEQGARSEAFF. CDR3 bases: TGCAGCGTTGAAGGGGAACAGGGGGCGAGATCTGAAGCTTTCTTT.

The genes are TRBV5-1 and TRBJ1-2, with TRBD1 as a possible D gene (5 bases). CDR1 and CDR2 from the germline V gene are SGHRS and YFSETQ. V was cut by 0 bases and J by 13 bases, with 13 bases left in between. The CDR3 is made up of 12 amino acids. The CDR3 loop is CASSLALGASTF. The CDR3 DNA sequence: TGCGCCAGCAGCTTGGCCCTTGGGGCCAGCACCTTC.

The table lists this clonotype with a few counts. The chain uses TRBV7-9 and TRBJ2-3; tentative D call: TRBD1 (7 bases). Germline-derived CDR1 and CDR2 are SEHNR and FQNEAQ (reference sequence). The CDR3 totals 16 residues. V was pared by 5 bases and J by 2 bases, with 17 bases between. As DNA, the CDR3 is TGTGCCAGCAGCAACCCCGGAGGGGGCGACACAGATACGCAGTATTTT. Amino acid sequence: CASSNPGGGDTDTQYF.

This clonotype was counted between two and nine times. The chain links TRBV12-3 or TRBV12-4 to TRBJ1-6, with D perhaps TRBD1 (5 bases). The CDR3 covers 16 residues. V was clipped by 7 bases and J by 8 bases, with 21 bases between them. Here the CDR3 reads CASMGDGAYRDSPLHF. The CDR3 bases are TGTGCCAGCATGGGGGACGGGGCTTACCGAGATTCACCCCTCCACTTT.

The V gene is TRBV5-1, the J gene TRBJ2-2; TRBD1 is a possible D gene (6 bases). Germline values: CDR1 SGHRS, CDR2 YFSETQ. CDR3 length: 15 residues. V lost 4 bases, J lost 3 bases, and 13 bases lay in between. As DNA, the CDR3 is TGCGCCAGCAGCCGAGGGGGTAGCGACACCGGGGAGCTGTTTTTT. Translated: CASSRGGSDTGELFF.

This clonotype was counted only a few times. The genes are TRBV7-9 and TRBJ2-2; D possibly corresponds to TRBD1 (6 bases). V was shortened by 4 bases and J by 8 bases, with 17 bases between the two germline ends. Per germline, CDR1 SEHNR and CDR2 FQNEAQ (reference sequence). This CDR3 comprises 15 residues. The CDR3 loop reads CASSSTGRGDGELFF. CDR3 sequence (DNA): TGTGCCAGCAGCTCCACGGGCAGGGGAGATGGGGAGCTGTTTTTT.

The chain couples TRBV6-5 to TRBJ2-3; TRBD1 might be the D (5 bases). The CDR3 has 12 residues. In germline, CDR1 is MNHEY, CDR2 SVGAGI. Trimming removed 8 bases at V and 8 bases at J, with 14 bases between. The CDR3 DNA is TGTGCCAGCGGCTACCAGGGCGCTACGCAGTATTTT. It codes for CASGYQGATQYF.

This chain links TRBV5-1 with TRBJ1-1; D is unresolved. Trimming stripped 2 bases from V and 7 bases from J, with 9 bases between. The CDR3 sequence is 12 residues long. The germline gives CDR1 SGHRS, CDR2 YFSETQ. The CDR3 reads CASSLEAHEAFF. The CDR3 bases are TGCGCCAGCAGCTTAGAGGCCCATGAAGCTTTCTTT. The whole variable domain, filled in from reference TRBV5-1 and TRBJ1-1, reads KAGVTQTPRYLIKTRGQQVTLSCSPISGHRSVSWYQQTPGQGLQFLFEYFSETQRNKGNFPGRFSGRQFSNSRSEMNVSTLELGDSALYLCASSLEAHEAFFGQGTRLTVV.

The chain has TRBV11-2 and TRBJ2-5, with D possibly called TRBD1 or TRBD2 (5 bases each). Germline CDR1 reads SGHAT; CDR2 reads FQNNGV. Trimming shortened V by 4 bases and J by 8 bases, and 14 bases separated the two germline ends. The CDR3 loop spans 13 amino acids. CDR3 coding DNA: TGTGCCAGCAGCTGGGGGACCCCGGATACCCAGTACTTC. Translating it yields CASSWGTPDTQYF. The variable domain in full, completed from reference TRBV11-2 and TRBJ2-5, reads EAGVAQSPRYKIIEKRQSVAFWCNPISGHATLYWYQQILGQGPKLLIQFQNNGVVDDSQLPKDRFSAERLKGVDSTLKIQPAKLEDSAVYLCASSWGTPDTQYFGPGTRLLVL.

There are many counts of this clonotype. The chain is built from TRBV12-3 or TRBV12-4 and TRBJ1-1; perhaps TRBD1 as D (5 bases). With 5 bases removed from V and 10 bases from J, the gap between germline ends came to 14 bases. The CDR3 is made up of 12 amino acids. The CDR3 DNA follows: TGTGCCAGCAGTCCGGGACTTCGGCGAGCTTTCTTT. Amino acids: CASSPGLRRAFF.

This clonotype occurred many times. This sequence joins TRBV5-5 and TRBJ1-1, with a possible D match to TRBD1 (5 bases). The germline gives CDR1 SGHKS, CDR2 YYEKEE (reference sequence). The CDR3 extends over 13 amino acids. V gave up 5 bases and J gave up 4 bases, with 12 bases separating them. CDR3 nucleotide sequence: TGTGCCAGCAGTGGGCGGGGCCTCACTGAAGCTTTCTTT. This gives the protein CASSGRGLTEAFF.

In this sample, this clonotype turned up many times. In nucleotides, the CDR3 is TGCGCCAGCAGCTCCAGCCGGGGTTCCTACGAGCAGTACTTC. Translating it yields CASSSSRGSYEQYF. The rearrangement joins TRBV5-1 to TRBJ2-7; perhaps TRBD2 as D (5 bases). V was clipped by 3 bases and J by 1 base, with 11 bases between them. The CDR3 has 14 amino acids. The V gene's germline CDR1 is SGHRS and CDR2 YFSETQ.

The rearrangement links TRBV4-3 to TRBJ2-7; D gene ambiguous. The V and J ends lost 2 bases and 4 bases respectively, with 9 bases between them. The CDR3 consists of 13 residues. From germline, CDR1 is LGHNA and CDR2 YSLEER. The CDR3 region has the DNA TGCGCCAGCAGCCAATCGCGGATTTACGAGCAGTACGTC. Residues: CASSQSRIYEQYV.

The gene calls are TRBV4-2 and TRBJ1-5; D is undetermined. This CDR3 is built from 16 residues. Trimming removed 0 bases at V and 0 bases at J, with 9 bases between. The germline V gene has CDR1 LGHNA and CDR2 YNFKEQ. The CDR3 is CASSQEAGNSNQPQHF. CDR3 DNA sequence: TGTGCCAGCAGCCAAGAGGCGGGGAATAGCAATCAGCCCCAGCATTTT.